The clone carrying this T cell receptor (beta chain) was seen at least ten times. RNA transcripts gave rise to amplified TCR beta CDR3 regions. The study used the HTBI primer set for a first-round RT-PCR of the TCR CDR3. MiXCR, run by TCRdb on the multiplex PCR reads, gives a single entry per CDR3 protein. The table has about 300,000 distinct CDR3 sequences, approximately 17% seen once. Lactation, pregnancy, other autoimmune disease or uncontrolled infection led to exclusion of patients. These data originate in a study of T cells in Graves' hyperthyroidism and ophthalmopathy. The CDR3 sequence is 15 residues long. The trim removed 5 bases at V and 5 bases at J, leaving 11 bases unmatched. Per the germline V gene, CDR1 is SEHNR and CDR2 is FQNEAQ (reference sequence).

Sequences were obtained from blood. V gene TRBV7-9 combines with J gene TRBJ2-5; 7 bases are shared with TRBD2. The TCR comes from a man younger than 45 with Graves' hyperthyroidism. The CDR3 DNA reads as TGTGCCAGCAGCACCCGGACTAGAGGGGAGGAGACCCAGTACTTC. This encodes CASSTRTRGEETQYF.